This T cell receptor beta chain was observed in a study of blood T cell repertoires in COVID-19. As for the study in general: Collection of acute and convalescent COVID-19 samples took place in the United States, Italy and Spain. From T cells, B-cell-depleted T cells, or PBMCs came the material, which was cDNA or gDNA.

CDR3 length equals 15 residues. V gave up 4 bases and J gave up 4 bases; unmatched junction bases: 8. Looked up from germline, CDR1 is WSHSY and CDR2 is SAAADI. Per the original methods: Researchers report that nucleated cell counts were estimated from reference gene primer amplification. The table came from immunoSEQ multiplex PCR; TCRdb's copy has only in-frame clones and leaves some out. V, J and clone size were drawn from that table, and D and trimming were deduced from the DNA. The sample includes under 250,000 clones, 70% to 90% of them seen just once. The chain joins TRBV10-2 to TRBJ1-2, with 8 nucleotides matching TRBD1. This sequence originates from a middle-aged woman with acute or convalescent COVID-19. Input material: peripheral blood. In nucleotides, the CDR3 is TGCGCCAGCAGTGTTCCCCGGACAGGGATCTATGGCTACACCTTC. Translation: CASSVPRTGIYGYTF.